Here is one TCR beta chain with its context. Its antigen is not known. Assay used: immunoSEQ multiplex PCR; TCRdb lists only in-frame clones, some missing. Of about 35,000 clones in the sample, about a third were seen once. These data originate in a study of PD-L1 blockade in urothelial cancer. General study points: Each patient yielded one FFPE tumor sample, not obtained immediately pretreatment.

Sequencing was performed on tumor tissue, taken before atezolizumab (anti-PD-L1) treatment. The sequence was collected from a man in his fifties or sixties with urothelial cancer.

The DNA of the CDR3 is TGTGCCTGGAGAAGTTTTAGGCAAACAACTAATGAAAAACTGTTTTTT. It is translated as CAWRSFRQTTNEKLFF. The chain joins TRBV30 to TRBJ1-4; D unclear. Germline CDR1 GTSNPN, CDR2 SVGIG (reference sequence). The CDR3 runs to 16 residues. V shed 3 bases and J shed 0 bases, with 14 bases lying between them.